Sequencing of this TCR beta chain was carried out in a study of blood T cell repertoires in COVID-19. Looking at the study overall: The United States, Italy and Spain provided the acute and convalescent COVID-19 samples. T cells, B-cell-depleted T cells, or PBMCs provided the cDNA or gDNA that served as material.

Original handling: Reference gene primer amplification in the assay estimated nucleated cell counts. Some clones are missing from TCRdb's copy, which holds only in-frame ones; the method was immunoSEQ multiplex PCR. That table gives V, J and clone size, and the DNA gave D and trimming. The sample consists of about 310,000 clones, roughly 90% of them appearing once. Germline CDR1 is MDHEN and CDR2 is SYDVKM. The CDR3 sequence is 15 residues long. The V and J ends lost 5 bases and 6 bases, in that order; junction bases with no gene match: 7. Sequencing was carried out using peripheral blood. V and J are TRBV28 and TRBJ2-2, with 9 bases lining up with TRBD2. The sequence was obtained from a woman in her twenties or thirties with COVID-19, enrolled during active disease. CDR3: CASSRTSEISGELFF. The CDR3 nucleotides read TGTGCCAGCAGTAGGACTAGCGAGATCTCCGGGGAGCTGTTTTTT.